This is a list of T cell receptor beta chains from one sample in a study of chemoradiotherapy in HPV16-positive cancers. Sequencing was performed with immunoSEQ multiplex PCR; in TCRdb, only in-frame clones are kept and a portion is missing. The table includes 30,000 or so clones, approximately 88% detected once. The sequencing used blood, collected from a patient who underwent chemoradiotherapy. These receptors all come from a human donor with HPV-associated anogenital cancer. Both conserved end residues are part of each CDR3. D genes are given only for firm matches. For some rows the clone size is stated as once, few or many, or as a class when expanded; others skip it.

abundance	v_gene	j_gene	d_gene	CDR3nt	CDR3aa
-	TRBV19	TRBJ2-7	-	TGTGCCAGTAGTATAGATTGGAGGAACTACGAGCAGTACTTC	CASSIDWRNYEQYF
-	TRBV10-2	TRBJ1-5	-	TGCGCCAGCAGTGATTCAGGGACAAACCAGCCCCAGCATTTT	CASSDSGTNQPQHF
-	TRBV18	TRBJ1-5	TRBD1	TGTGCCAGCTCACCTGGGACAGGGGTAAGTCAGCCCCAGCATTTT	CASSPGTGVSQPQHF
-	TRBV19	TRBJ2-3	TRBD1	TGTGCCAGTAGTATGGCAGGGGGAACCACAGATACGCAGTATTTT	CASSMAGGTTDTQYF
-	TRBV5-4	TRBJ1-2	-	TGTGCCAGCAGCTTTACAGGAGCGGGGGGCTACACCTTC	CASSFTGAGGYTF
-	TRBV5-4	TRBJ1-4	-	TGTGCCAGCAGCTCCCGCGGCGGCATGGGCTCTAATGAAAAACTGTTTTTT	CASSSRGGMGSNEKLFF
-	TRBV7-8	TRBJ2-1	TRBD2	TGTGCCAGCAGCCCGCCAACTAGCGGGTGGAGCTACAATGAGCAGTTCTTC	CASSPPTSGWSYNEQFF
-	TRBV5-1	TRBJ1-1	-	TGCGCCAGCAGCTTGGCCGGGAGGTCTGAAGCTTTCTTT	CASSLAGRSEAFF
once	TRBV11-2	TRBJ2-5	TRBD2	TGTGCCAGCAGCTCGAAACTAGCGGGAGATGAGACCCAGTACTTC	CASSSKLAGDETQYF
-	TRBV28	TRBJ2-1	TRBD2	TGTGCCAGCAGTCTAGCGGGATCGTCCTACAATGAGCAGTTCTTC	CASSLAGSSYNEQFF
medium-sized	TRBV5-6	TRBJ2-3	-	TGTGCCAGCAGCTTAGGAGGGGACCCCTCAGATACGCAGTATTTT	CASSLGGDPSDTQYF
-	TRBV19	TRBJ1-1	-	TGTGCCAGTAGTTCCCAACGGCGGGCTTTCTTT	CASSSQRRAFF
-	TRBV25-1	TRBJ2-2	TRBD2	TGTGCCAGCAGTGACGAACTAGCGGTAAACACCGGGGAGCTGTTTTTT	CASSDELAVNTGELFF
-	TRBV4-2	TRBJ2-3	TRBD2	TGTGCCAGCAGCCAAGCGGGCGGTGGGAGCGGGGGGGCATTAGATACGCAGTATTTT	CASSQAGGGSGGALDTQYF
-	TRBV7-2	TRBJ1-6	TRBD1	TGTGCCAGCAGCCCGGGGGACAGAAATAATTCACCCCTCCACTTT	CASSPGDRNNSPLHF
-	TRBV28	TRBJ2-3	-	TGTGCCAGCGGGATCCAGGAGGATACGCAGTATTTT	CASGIQEDTQYF
once	TRBV2	TRBJ1-2	-	TGTGCCAGCAGTGATAAGGTTTTGGTCTATGGCTACACCTTC	CASSDKVLVYGYTF
-	TRBV6-1	TRBJ2-1	-	TGTGCCAGCAGTGAAGGCGCAGGCCCCTACAATGAGCAGTTCTTC	CASSEGAGPYNEQFF
-	TRBV5-1	TRBJ2-1	-	TGCGCCAGCAGCATAGCGGCGAGCTCCTACAATGAGCAGTTCTTC	CASSIAASSYNEQFF
-	TRBV10-3	TRBJ2-2	-	TGTGCCATCAGCTCACAGGGCCCGAACACCGGGGAGCTGTTTTTT	CAISSQGPNTGELFF
few	TRBV2	TRBJ1-2	-	TGTGCCAGCAGTAACAACAGGGTGAACTATGGCTACACCTTC	CASSNNRVNYGYTF
-	TRBV5-5	TRBJ1-5	-	TGTGCCAGCAGCTTGGCGTCAGTGAATCAGCCCCAGCATTTT	CASSLASVNQPQHF
-	TRBV10-3	TRBJ1-5	-	TGTGCCATCAGTGAGTCATTAAAATTGGGGGATCAGCCCCAGCATTTT	CAISESLKLGDQPQHF
-	TRBV19	TRBJ2-1	-	TGTGCCTCGGGGCGGGGAACGGTCAATGAGCAGTTCTTC	CASGRGTVNEQFF
-	TRBV28	TRBJ1-5	-	TGTGCCAGCAGTGGGGACGGAAGCAATCAGCCCCAGCATTTT	CASSGDGSNQPQHF
-	TRBV30	TRBJ2-2	-	TGTGCCTGGAGAGTGGTCACCGGGGAGCTGTTTTTT	CAWRVVTGELFF
-	TRBV21-1	TRBJ2-1	-	TGTGCCAGCAGCCCCGGCACCGGGGATGAGCAGTTCTTC	CASSPGTGDEQFF
-	TRBV6-6	TRBJ2-3	-	TGTGCCAGCAGCCCGCCGGGGGGCGGAGATACGCAGTATTTT	CASSPPGGGDTQYF
-	TRBV6-4	TRBJ2-7	-	TGTGCCAGCTGGGGACGAAAAGTCAAGTACTTC	CASWGRKVKYF
-	TRBV2	TRBJ1-2	-	TGTGCCAGCAGGCCACTGCGCAGTGGCTACACCTTC	CASRPLRSGYTF
few	TRBV4-1	TRBJ2-3	TRBD2	TGCGCCAGCAGCAACACCGGGACTAGCGGGAAAGAAATGCAGTATTTT	CASSNTGTSGKEMQYF
-	TRBV19	TRBJ1-1	-	TGTGCCAGTAAGACGACTGCGAACACTGAAGCTTTCTTT	CASKTTANTEAFF
once	TRBV4-2	TRBJ2-7	TRBD1	TGTGCCAGCAGCCAGGAATGGGGGACAGGGTCGGTCGAGCAGTACTTC	CASSQEWGTGSVEQYF
once	TRBV11-2	TRBJ1-1	-	TGTGCCAGCACTTGGGGGAGGGACACTGAAGCTTTCTTT	CASTWGRDTEAFF
-	TRBV4-1	TRBJ1-2	TRBD1	TGCGCCAGCAGCCAAGAGGCCCCCCAGGGACAGGTCTATGGCTACACCTTC	CASSQEAPQGQVYGYTF
-	TRBV27	TRBJ2-3	-	TGTGCCAGCAGTTATAAGGGCAGCACAGATACGCAGTATTTT	CASSYKGSTDTQYF
-	TRBV28	TRBJ1-5	TRBD1	TGTGCCAGCAGTCTCCCCGGACAGGTCCGCGTTCAGCCCCAGCATTTT	CASSLPGQVRVQPQHF
-	TRBV2	TRBJ1-6	TRBD1	TGTGCCAGCACCCCACCGGACAGGGTTAATTCACCCCTCCACTTT	CASTPPDRVNSPLHF
-	TRBV6-1	TRBJ2-2	-	TGTGCCAGCAGTGAAATCAGGGGCTCTGGGGAGCTGTTTTTT	CASSEIRGSGELFF
-	TRBV14	TRBJ1-6	-	TGTGCCAGCAGCCAAGGGGGTGAAGGATCACCCCTCCACTTT	CASSQGGEGSPLHF
-	TRBV27	TRBJ2-3	-	TGTGCACATAGCGACTGCACAGATACGCAGTATTTT	CAHSDCTDTQYF
once	TRBV7-9	TRBJ2-7	-	TGTGCCAGCAGTTTAGGGACCATGGACGAGCAGTACTTC	CASSLGTMDEQYF
-	TRBV5-4	TRBJ2-1	-	TGTGCCAGCAGGCTGGACAGTTACAATGAGCAGTTCTTC	CASRLDSYNEQFF
-	TRBV10-3	TRBJ1-5	-	TGTGCCAGCAGTCCGGGACCTAGCAATCAGCCCCAGCATTTT	CASSPGPSNQPQHF
-	TRBV19	TRBJ2-6	-	TGTGCCAGTAGTCCTCGACAGGTCTCTGGGGCCAACGTCCTGACTTTC	CASSPRQVSGANVLTF
large	TRBV7-9	TRBJ1-1	TRBD1	TGTGCCAGCAGAGCGACAGGGATTACTGAAGCTTTCTTT	CASRATGITEAFF
-	TRBV6-1	TRBJ1-2	-	TGTGCCAGCACAAAAGAGGGGGTTTATGGCTACACCTTC	CASTKEGVYGYTF
-	TRBV6-1	TRBJ2-1	-	TGTGCCAGCAGTGAAGTCCCCCTTGCCCCCCCCAATCAGCAGTTCTTC	CASSEVPLAPPNQQFF
-	TRBV2	TRBJ2-7	-	TGTGCCAGCATGGTGGTGTTGGGGGAGCAGTACTTC	CASMVVLGEQYF
-	TRBV15	TRBJ2-1	TRBD2	TGTGCCACCAGCAGAGACAGGGGGACTAGCAGATACAATGAGCAGTTCTTC	CATSRDRGTSRYNEQFF
-	TRBV28	TRBJ1-2	TRBD1	TGTGCCAGCAGTTTAGATTGGAGACAGGGGTATGGCTACACCTTC	CASSLDWRQGYGYTF
-	TRBV9	TRBJ2-7	-	TGTGCCAGCAGCGTAAGACACCTAGGGATGGACAAGCAGTACTTC	CASSVRHLGMDKQYF